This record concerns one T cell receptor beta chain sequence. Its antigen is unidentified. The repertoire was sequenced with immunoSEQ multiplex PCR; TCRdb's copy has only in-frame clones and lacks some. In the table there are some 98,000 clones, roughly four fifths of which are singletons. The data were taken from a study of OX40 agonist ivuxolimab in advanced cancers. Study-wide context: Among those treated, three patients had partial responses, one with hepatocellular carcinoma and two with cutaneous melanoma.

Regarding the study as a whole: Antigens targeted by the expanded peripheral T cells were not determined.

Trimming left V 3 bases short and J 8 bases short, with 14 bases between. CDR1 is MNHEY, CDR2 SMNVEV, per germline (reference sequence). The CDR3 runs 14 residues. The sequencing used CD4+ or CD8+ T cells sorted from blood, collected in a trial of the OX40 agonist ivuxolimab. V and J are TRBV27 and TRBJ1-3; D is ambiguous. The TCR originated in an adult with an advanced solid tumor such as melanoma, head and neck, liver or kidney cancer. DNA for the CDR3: TGTGCCAGCAGTTTTAGAGCGTTTGGGGACACCATATATTTT. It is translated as CASSFRAFGDTIYF.